Listed here is a single T cell receptor (beta chain). As yet, its antigen is unknown. These data belong to a study of blood T cells in healthy people across ages. General observations from the study: There were more naive CD4+ cells and higher diversity in long-lived donors than in aged donors.

Germline CDR1 SGHRS, CDR2 YFSETQ. The CDR3 sequence is 16 residues long. Trimming removed 1 base from V and 6 bases from J; junction bases left unmatched: 9. The authors ran a second PCR of roughly 6 to 12 cycles using a sample-barcoded 5' primer and a J-beta primer mix. The yield of each sample was at least 2.5 million CDR3-containing paired-end reads. TCRdb fed the 5' RACE reads into MiXCR, producing one record per CDR3 protein. The profile shows hundreds of thousands of distinct CDR3 sequences, roughly 49% of them singletons. Total RNA, at least 5.5 micrograms per sample, was extracted from PBMCs. The source is a woman in her sixties or seventies in good health. Sequencing was done on a sample of blood. V usage is TRBV5-1 and J usage is TRBJ2-1, with TRBD1 matching 8 bases. In nucleotides, the CDR3 is TGCGCCAGCAGCTTGCTGGGACAGGACACCCGCAATGAGCAGTTCTTC. Its protein is CASSLLGQDTRNEQFF.